This entry is about one TCR beta chain. Its antigen is still unknown. Patients in the study, people with chemo-refractory metastatic non-small-cell lung cancer, received focal radiation plus ipilimumab CTLA-4 blockade. This CDR3 contains 14 residues. The junction had 7 bases not matched to a gene; V was cut back by 8 bases and J by 3 bases. CDR1 is LNHDA, CDR2 SQIVND, per germline (reference sequence). The table came from immunoSEQ multiplex PCR; TCRdb's copy has only in-frame clones and leaves some out. This sample has about 97,000 clones, with around 74% found just once. This sample stems from a study of radiotherapy plus CTLA-4 blockade in lung cancer. Regarding the study as a whole: The study found tumor-derived TCR clones expanded in blood after radiotherapy plus ipilimumab.

The sample was peripheral blood, taken from a patient treated with radiotherapy plus ipilimumab. The sequence was collected from a human donor with non-small cell lung cancer who had a partial response to radiotherapy plus ipilimumab. Some clones in this sample may be carry-over from other donors' samples. This chain joins TRBV19 and TRBJ1-2; 9 nucleotides agree with TRBD1. The CDR3 nucleotides are TGTGCCAGTCTGGGACAGGGCTGGTACTATGGCTACACCTTC. Translated, it gives CASLGQGWYYGYTF.